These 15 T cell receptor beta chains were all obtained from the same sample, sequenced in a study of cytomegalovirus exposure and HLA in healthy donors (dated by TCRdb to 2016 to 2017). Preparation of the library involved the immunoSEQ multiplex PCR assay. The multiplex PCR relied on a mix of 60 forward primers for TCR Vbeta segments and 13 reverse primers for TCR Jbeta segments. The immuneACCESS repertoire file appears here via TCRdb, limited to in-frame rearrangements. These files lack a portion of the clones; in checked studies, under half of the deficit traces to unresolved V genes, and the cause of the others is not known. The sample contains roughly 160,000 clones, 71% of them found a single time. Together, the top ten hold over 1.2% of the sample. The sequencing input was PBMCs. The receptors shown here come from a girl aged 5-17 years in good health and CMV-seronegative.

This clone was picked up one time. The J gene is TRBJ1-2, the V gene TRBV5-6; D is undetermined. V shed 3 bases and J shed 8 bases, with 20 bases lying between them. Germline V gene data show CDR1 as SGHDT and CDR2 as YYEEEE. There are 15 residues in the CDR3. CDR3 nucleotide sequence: TGTGCCAGCAGCTCCGATCCAGGTACCCCTTGGGGCTACACCTTC. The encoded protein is CASSSDPGTPWGYTF. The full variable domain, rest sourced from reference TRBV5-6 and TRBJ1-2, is DAGVTQSPTHLIKTRGQQVTLRCSPKSGHDTVSWYQQALGQGPQFIFQYYEEEERQRGNFPDRFSGHQFPNYSSELNVNALLLGDSALYLCASSSDPGTPWGYTFGSGTRLTVV.

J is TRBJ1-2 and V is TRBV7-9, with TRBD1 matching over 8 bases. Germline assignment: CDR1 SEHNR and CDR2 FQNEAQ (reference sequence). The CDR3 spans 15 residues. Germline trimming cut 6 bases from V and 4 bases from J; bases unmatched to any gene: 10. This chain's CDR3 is CASSIPGQELYGYTF. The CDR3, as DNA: TGTGCCAGCAGTATACCGGGACAGGAACTCTATGGCTACACCTTC.

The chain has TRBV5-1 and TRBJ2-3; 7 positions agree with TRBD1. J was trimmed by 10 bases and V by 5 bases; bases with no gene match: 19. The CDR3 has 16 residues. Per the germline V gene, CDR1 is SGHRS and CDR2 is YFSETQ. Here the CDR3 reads CASRYTGDPPSQAQYF. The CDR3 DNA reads TGCGCCAGCAGATATACAGGGGACCCTCCTTCGCAGGCGCAGTATTTT.

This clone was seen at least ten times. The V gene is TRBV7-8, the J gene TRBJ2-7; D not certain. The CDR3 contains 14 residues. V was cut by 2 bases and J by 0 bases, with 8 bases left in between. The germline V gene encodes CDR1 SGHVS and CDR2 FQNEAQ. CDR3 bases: TGTGCCAGCAGCTTACGTGGCGGCTCCTACGAGCAGTACTTC. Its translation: CASSLRGGSYEQYF.

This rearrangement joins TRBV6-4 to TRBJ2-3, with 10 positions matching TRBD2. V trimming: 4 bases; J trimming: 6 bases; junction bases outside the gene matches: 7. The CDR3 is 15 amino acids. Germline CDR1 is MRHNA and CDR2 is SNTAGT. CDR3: CASSAASGGTDTQYF. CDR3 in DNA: TGTGCCAGCAGTGCCGCTAGCGGGGGAACCGATACGCAGTATTTT.

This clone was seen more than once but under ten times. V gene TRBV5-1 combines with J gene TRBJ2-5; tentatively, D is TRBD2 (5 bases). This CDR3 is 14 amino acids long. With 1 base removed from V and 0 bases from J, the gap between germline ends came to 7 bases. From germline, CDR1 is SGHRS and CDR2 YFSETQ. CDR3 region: CASSLTGYQETQYF. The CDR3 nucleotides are TGCGCCAGCAGCTTGACGGGGTACCAAGAGACCCAGTACTTC.

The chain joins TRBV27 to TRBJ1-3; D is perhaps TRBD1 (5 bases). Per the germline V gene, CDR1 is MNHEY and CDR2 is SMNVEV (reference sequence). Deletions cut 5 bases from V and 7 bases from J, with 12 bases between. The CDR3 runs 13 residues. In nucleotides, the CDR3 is TGTGCCAGCAGTCCATCATGGGGCAACACCATATATTTT. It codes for CASSPSWGNTIYF.

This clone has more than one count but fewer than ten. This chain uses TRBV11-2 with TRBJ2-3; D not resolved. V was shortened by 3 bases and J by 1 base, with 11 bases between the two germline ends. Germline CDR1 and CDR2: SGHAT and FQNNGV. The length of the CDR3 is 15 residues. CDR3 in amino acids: CASSFPAGGTDTQYF. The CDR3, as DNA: TGTGCCAGCAGCTTTCCCGCCGGAGGCACAGATACGCAGTATTTT.

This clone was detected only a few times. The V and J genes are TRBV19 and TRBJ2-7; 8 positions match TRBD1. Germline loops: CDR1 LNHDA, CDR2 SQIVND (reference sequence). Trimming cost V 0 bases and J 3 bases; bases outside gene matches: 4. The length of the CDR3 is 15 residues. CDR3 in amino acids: CASSIDRQGSYEQYF. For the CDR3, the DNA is TGTGCCAGTAGTATAGATCGACAGGGGAGCTACGAGCAGTACTTC.

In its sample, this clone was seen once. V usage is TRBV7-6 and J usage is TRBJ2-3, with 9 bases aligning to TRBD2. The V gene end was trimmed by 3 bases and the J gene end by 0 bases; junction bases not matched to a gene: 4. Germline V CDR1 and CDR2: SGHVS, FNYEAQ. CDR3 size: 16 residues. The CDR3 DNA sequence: TGTGCCAGCAGCTTGACTAGCGGTGCTAGCACAGATACGCAGTATTTT. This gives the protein CASSLTSGASTDTQYF.

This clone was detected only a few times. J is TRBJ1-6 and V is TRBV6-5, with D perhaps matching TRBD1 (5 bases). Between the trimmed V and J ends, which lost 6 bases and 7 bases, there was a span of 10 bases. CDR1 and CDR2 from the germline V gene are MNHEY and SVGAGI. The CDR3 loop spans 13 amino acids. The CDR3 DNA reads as TGTGCCAGCAGAGGCAGGGTGAATTCACCCCTCCACTTT. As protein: CASRGRVNSPLHF.

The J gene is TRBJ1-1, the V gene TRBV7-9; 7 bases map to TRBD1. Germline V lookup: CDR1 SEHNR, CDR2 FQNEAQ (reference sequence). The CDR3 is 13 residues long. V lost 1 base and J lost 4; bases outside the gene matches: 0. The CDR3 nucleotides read TGTGCCAGCAGCTTAGAGGGGGCCACTGAAGCTTTCTTT. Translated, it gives CASSLEGATEAFF.

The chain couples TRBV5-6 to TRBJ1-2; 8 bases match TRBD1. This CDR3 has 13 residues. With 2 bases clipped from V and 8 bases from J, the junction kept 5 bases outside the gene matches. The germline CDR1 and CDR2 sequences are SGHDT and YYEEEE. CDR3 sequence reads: CASSFPGQDGYTF. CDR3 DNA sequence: TGTGCCAGCAGCTTTCCGGGACAGGACGGCTACACCTTC.

CDR3 protein: CATTPGIHYEQYF. The CDR3 DNA is TGCGCCACTACGCCGGGGATTCACTACGAGCAGTACTTC. This chain connects TRBV10-2 to TRBJ2-7; TRBD2 is a possible D gene (5 bases). The CDR3 spans 13 residues. Germline lookup yields CDR1 WSHSY and CDR2 SAAADI. Trimming shortened V by 10 bases and J by 3 bases, and 16 bases separated the two germline ends.

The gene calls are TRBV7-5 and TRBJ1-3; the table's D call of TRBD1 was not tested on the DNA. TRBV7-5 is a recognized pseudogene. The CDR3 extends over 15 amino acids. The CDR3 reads CARSLPPAGGNTIYF. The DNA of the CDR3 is TGTGCCAGAAGCTTGCCTCCGGCAGGAGGAAACACCATATATTTT.